A single sample is the source of the 14 T cell receptor beta chains below, sequenced in a study of T cells in localized non-small cell lung cancer. Some clones are missing from TCRdb's copy, which holds only in-frame ones; the method was immunoSEQ multiplex PCR. Counted here are 25,000 to 35,000 clones, approximately 83% occurring once; the ten biggest clones make up 4% to 5.5%. The sample in question was peripheral blood mononuclear cells, obtained before any cancer treatment. These receptor sequences come from a man between 35 and 75 years old with stage III lung adenocarcinoma.

V usage is TRBV6-6 and J usage is TRBJ1-1; D is unresolved. V was shortened by 8 bases and J by 6 bases, with 10 bases between the two germline ends. Germline V gene sequence: CDR1 MNHNY, CDR2 SVGAGI (reference sequence). This CDR3 has 11 residues. The chain's CDR3 is CASAFGAEAFF. The CDR3 DNA reads as TGTGCCAGCGCGTTTGGGGCTGAAGCTTTCTTT.

This clone was counted once. CDR3 nucleotides: TGTGCCAGTAGTATAGACCGGGCCGGGGGGACCCAGCCCCAGCATTTT. Translation: CASSIDRAGGTQPQHF. The chain uses TRBV19 and TRBJ1-5, with D possibly TRBD1 on 5 matching bases. V lost 0 bases and J 7 bases, leaving 16 bases between the germline ends. The CDR3 loop spans 16 amino acids. Germline V gene data show CDR1 as LNHDA and CDR2 as SQIVND (reference sequence). Variable domain in full (rest from reference TRBV19 and TRBJ1-5): DGGITQSPKYLFRKEGQNVTLSCEQNLNHDAMYWYRQDPGQGLRLIYYSQIVNDFQKGDIAEGYSVSREKKESFPLTVTSAQKNPTAFYLCASSIDRAGGTQPQHFGDGTRLSIL.

The genes are TRBV9 and TRBJ2-3, with TRBD1 matching 10 bases. Germline V gives CDR1 SGDLS, CDR2 YYNGEE. J was trimmed by 3 bases and V by 0 bases; bases with no gene match: 7. The CDR3 contains 17 residues. The CDR3 sequence: CASSVGRRDRGTDTQYF. The CDR3 DNA reads as TGTGCCAGCAGCGTAGGTCGAAGGGACAGGGGAACAGATACGCAGTATTTT.

The gene calls are TRBV5-6 and TRBJ2-7, with a weak D call TRBD1 (6 bases). The V and J ends lost 4 bases and 6 bases respectively, with 11 bases between them. There are 12 residues in the CDR3. Germline-derived CDR1 and CDR2 are SGHDT and YYEEEE. The CDR3 DNA sequence: TGTGCCAGCAGCCACCGAGGGGGCGAGCAGTACGTC. Residues: CASSHRGGEQYV.

This chain joins TRBV28 and TRBJ2-5, with D maybe TRBD1 (6 bases). The germline V and J ends were trimmed by 6 bases and 4 bases, with 18 bases remaining between them. CDR1 MDHEN and CDR2 SYDVKM come from the germline V gene. CDR3 size: 15 residues. CDR3 nucleotide sequence: TGTGCCAGCAGGGATCCGAGACAGGTCCCAGAGACCCAGTACTTC. It specifies CASRDPRQVPETQYF.

The rearrangement uses TRBV2 and TRBJ1-5, with a tentative D call TRBD1 (6 bases). V was shortened by 3 bases and J by 2 bases, with 8 bases between the two germline ends. CDR1 and CDR2 (germline): SNHLY, FYNNEI. The CDR3 is 14 amino acids. This CDR3 is CASSDRGGNQPQHF. CDR3 coding DNA: TGTGCCAGCAGTGACAGGGGAGGCAATCAGCCCCAGCATTTT. The variable domain in full, completed from reference TRBV2 and TRBJ1-5, reads EPEVTQTPSHQVTQMGQEVILRCVPISNHLYFYWYRQILGQKVEFLVSFYNNEISEKSEIFDDQFSVERPDGSNFTLKIRSTKLEDSAMYFCASSDRGGNQPQHFGDGTRLSIL.

The J gene is TRBJ2-7, the V gene TRBV27; 9 positions agree with TRBD1. Germline values: CDR1 MNHEY, CDR2 SMNVEV (reference sequence). The CDR3 loop spans 14 amino acids. The ends lost 5 bases at V and 9 bases at J; junction bases unmatched: 11. In DNA, the CDR3 is TGTGCCAGCAGTCCATCCAGACAGGGGGGTCCGCAGTACTTC. It translates to CASSPSRQGGPQYF.

V usage is TRBV7-9 and J usage is TRBJ1-4, with 7 positions matching TRBD1. Per germline, CDR1 SEHNR and CDR2 FQNEAQ (reference sequence). V gave up 5 bases and J gave up 5 bases; unmatched junction bases: 5. The CDR3 length is 14 residues. The CDR3 loop is CASSPGQRNEKLFF. CDR3 in DNA: TGTGCCAGCAGCCCGGGACAGCGGAATGAAAAACTGTTTTTT.

The CDR3 DNA reads TGTGCCAGCAGAACCGGGACAGGGGACGAGCAGTACGTC. Translating gives CASRTGTGDEQYV. The chain employs TRBV6-6 and TRBJ2-7, with 10 bases lining up with TRBD1. From germline, CDR1 is MNHNY and CDR2 SVGAGI (reference sequence). This CDR3 has 13 residues. V shed 6 bases, J shed 5 bases, and the junction held 4 bases outside the gene matches.

With regard to this clone: The junction departs from germline at one end; a sequencing error may be responsible. Here the CDR3 reads CASSPGPDRGTF. Written as DNA, the CDR3 is TGTGCCAGCAGCCCCGGCCCGGACAGGGGCACCTTT. The rearrangement uses TRBV6-6 and TRBJ1-6; TRBD1 matches 9 bases. The germline gives CDR1 MNHNY, CDR2 SVGAGI (reference sequence). This CDR3 region has 12 residues.

The chain recombines TRBV5-1 with TRBJ2-5; D tentatively fits TRBD1 or TRBD2 (5 bases each). In germline, CDR1 is SGHRS, CDR2 YFSETQ. The ends were cut back, 0 bases at V and 5 bases at J, with 14 bases in the middle. This CDR3 has 15 residues. The CDR3 sequence: CASSLGGGGLETQYF. DNA of the CDR3: TGCGCCAGCAGCTTGGGTGGGGGTGGACTGGAGACCCAGTACTTC. The complete variable domain, with remaining parts taken from reference TRBV5-1 and TRBJ2-5, reads KAGVTQTPRYLIKTRGQQVTLSCSPISGHRSVSWYQQTPGQGLQFLFEYFSETQRNKGNFPGRFSGRQFSNSRSEMNVSTLELGDSALYLCASSLGGGGLETQYFGPGTRLLVL.

V is TRBV13 and J is TRBJ2-1; D possibly corresponds to TRBD2 (6 bases). There are 17 residues in the CDR3. V was cut by 0 bases and J by 12 bases, with 24 bases left in between. Germline CDR1 and CDR2: PRHDT and FYEKMQ (reference sequence). The CDR3 coding sequence is TGTGCCAGCAGCTTAGGCGCCCCCAGCCCGGCCGGGGGTGGGCAGTTCTTC. Encoded protein: CASSLGAPSPAGGGQFF.

A few counts support this clone. The rearrangement links TRBV19 to TRBJ1-4, with 9 bases identical to TRBD1. Trimming took 4 bases from V and 6 from J; bases not matched to a gene: 6. The CDR3 covers 15 residues. Germline lookup yields CDR1 LNHDA and CDR2 SQIVND (reference sequence). CDR3 sequence reads: CASSRIRTGDEKLFF. DNA for the CDR3: TGTGCCAGTAGTAGAATCAGGACAGGGGATGAAAAACTGTTTTTT.

This clone rates as medium-sized. This sequence joins TRBV2 and TRBJ2-4; the D gene is possibly TRBD1 (5 bases). Germline V gene data show CDR1 as SNHLY and CDR2 as FYNNEI. The CDR3 is 14 amino acids. V was shortened by 6 bases and J by 4 bases, with 13 bases between the two germline ends. DNA for the CDR3: TGTGCCAGCAGGGTTGAGGCAGGGAAAAACATTCAGTACTTC. Translating gives CASRVEAGKNIQYF.